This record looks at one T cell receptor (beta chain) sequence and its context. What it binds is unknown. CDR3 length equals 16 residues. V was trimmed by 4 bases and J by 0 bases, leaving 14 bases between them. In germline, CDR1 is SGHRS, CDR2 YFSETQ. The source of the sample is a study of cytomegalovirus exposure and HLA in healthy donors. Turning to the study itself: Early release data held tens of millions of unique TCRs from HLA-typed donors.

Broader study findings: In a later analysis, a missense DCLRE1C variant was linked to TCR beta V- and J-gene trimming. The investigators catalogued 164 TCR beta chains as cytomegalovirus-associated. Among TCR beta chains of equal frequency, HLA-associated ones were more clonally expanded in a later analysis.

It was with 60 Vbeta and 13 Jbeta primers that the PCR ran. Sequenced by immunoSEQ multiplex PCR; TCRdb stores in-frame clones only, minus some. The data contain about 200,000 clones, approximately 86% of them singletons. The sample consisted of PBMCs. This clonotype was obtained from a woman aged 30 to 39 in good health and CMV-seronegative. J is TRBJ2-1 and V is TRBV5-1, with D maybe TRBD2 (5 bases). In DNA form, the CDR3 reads TGCGCCAGCAGCGGGTGGACGGGAAGCTCCTACAATGAGCAGTTCTTC. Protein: CASSGWTGSSYNEQFF.